This paragraph reports one TCR beta chain. Being one base from a much bigger clone, this may be a read error. This sample is part of a study of neurological immune-mediated disorders. Described time point: longitudinal time-point 2. TCRdb reprocessed the 5' RACE reads with MiXCR, giving one entry per CDR3 protein. This table holds about 90,000 distinct CDR3 sequences, roughly 13% found once. CDR3 length: 15 amino acids. The germline gives CDR1 LGHDT, CDR2 YNNKEL (reference sequence). The TCR sequence derives from a female donor with HTLV-1-associated myelopathy (HAM/TSP). Sequenced material: PBMCs. This chain connects TRBV3-1 to TRBJ2-7, with 9 bases matching TRBD2. The CDR3 coding sequence is TGTGCCAGCAGCCATCTAGCGGGGAGCTCCAACGAGCAGTACTTC. Translating gives CASSHLAGSSNEQYF.